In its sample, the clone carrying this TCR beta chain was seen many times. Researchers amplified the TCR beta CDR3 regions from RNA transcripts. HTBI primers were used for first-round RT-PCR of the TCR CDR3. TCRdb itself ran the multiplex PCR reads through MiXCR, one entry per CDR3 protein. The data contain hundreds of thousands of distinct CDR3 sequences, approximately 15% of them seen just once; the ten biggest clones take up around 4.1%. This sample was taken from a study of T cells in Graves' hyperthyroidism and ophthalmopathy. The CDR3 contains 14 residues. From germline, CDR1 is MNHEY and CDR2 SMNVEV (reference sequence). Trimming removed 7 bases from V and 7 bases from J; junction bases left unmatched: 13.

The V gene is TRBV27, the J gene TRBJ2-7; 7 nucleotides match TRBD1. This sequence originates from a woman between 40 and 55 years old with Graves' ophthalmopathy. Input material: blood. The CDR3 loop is CASNFRDSLEEQYF. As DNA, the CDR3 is TGTGCCAGCAATTTCCGGGACAGTCTGGAAGAGCAGTACTTC.